Given below is one T cell receptor beta chain in context. Its target is not known. These data come from a study of blood T cells in healthy people across ages. Per the germline V gene, CDR1 is SNHLY and CDR2 is FYNNEI. The CDR3 length is 11 residues. Trimming removed 4 bases at V and 11 bases at J, with 11 bases between. A second roughly 6 to 11 cycle PCR used barcoded and J-beta primers. Each cDNA was tagged by a template-switch adaptor containing 12 random nucleotides. TCRdb reanalysed the 5' RACE reads using MiXCR and keeps one entry per CDR3 protein. This table holds roughly 1,800,000 distinct CDR3 sequences, around half found once. Russia was home to the donors, healthy Caucasian individuals aged roughly 6 to 90. Whenever a sample was processed, at least 6 million PBMCs were isolated. Study conclusions and caveats: When one million T cells were used, diversity estimates were thought to be underestimates.

The V and J genes are TRBV2 and TRBJ1-1, with unresolved D. This sequence originates from a middle-aged woman in good health. The specimen was blood. CDR3 sequence: CASSAGRWAFF. CDR3 nucleotide sequence: TGTGCCAGCAGTGCTGGGAGGTGGGCTTTCTTT.